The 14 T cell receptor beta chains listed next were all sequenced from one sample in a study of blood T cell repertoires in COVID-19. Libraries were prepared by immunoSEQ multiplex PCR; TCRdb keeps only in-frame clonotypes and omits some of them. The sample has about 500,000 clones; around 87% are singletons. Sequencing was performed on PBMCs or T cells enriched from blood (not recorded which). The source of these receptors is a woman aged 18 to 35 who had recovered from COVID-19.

In DNA, the CDR3 is TGTGCCAGCAGCTCGACAGGGGGCGCATATGGCTACACCTTC. Encoded protein: CASSSTGGAYGYTF. The genes are TRBV28 and TRBJ1-2; 10 bases fit TRBD1. Germline CDR1 reads MDHEN; CDR2 reads SYDVKM. This CDR3 has 14 residues. Trimming cost V 6 bases and J 5 bases; bases outside gene matches: 6.

The CDR3 sequence: CATSLGGGRETQYF. The CDR3 DNA is TGTGCCACCAGCCTTGGGGGGGGGCGGGAGACCCAGTACTTC. The chain joins TRBV15 to TRBJ2-5; D is perhaps TRBD2 (7 bases). Per the germline V gene, CDR1 is LNHNV and CDR2 is YYDKDF (reference sequence). This CDR3 is 14 amino acids long. Trimming cost V 5 bases and J 5 bases, with 15 bases left between them.

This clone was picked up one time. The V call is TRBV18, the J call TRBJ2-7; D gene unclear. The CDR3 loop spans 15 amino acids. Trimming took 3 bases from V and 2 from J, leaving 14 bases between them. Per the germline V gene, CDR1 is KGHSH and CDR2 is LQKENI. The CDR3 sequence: CASSPAVTEPYEQYF. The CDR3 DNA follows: TGTGCCAGCTCACCTGCAGTAACGGAGCCCTACGAGCAGTACTTC.

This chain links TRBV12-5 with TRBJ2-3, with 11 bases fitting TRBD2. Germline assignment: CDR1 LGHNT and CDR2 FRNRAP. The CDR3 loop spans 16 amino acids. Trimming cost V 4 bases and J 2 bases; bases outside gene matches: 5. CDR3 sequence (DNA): TGTGCTAGTGGTTCCCGGGGACTAGCGGACACAGATACGCAGTATTTT. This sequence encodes CASGSRGLADTDTQYF.

This chain's CDR3 is CARSLVQRADTEAFF. The CDR3 DNA sequence: TGTGCCAGAAGCTTGGTACAGAGGGCGGACACTGAAGCTTTCTTT. The V gene is TRBV5-3, the J gene TRBJ1-1; D is uncertain. TRBV5-3 is given ORF status, its function remaining uncertain. This CDR3 has 15 amino acids. V was shortened by 0 bases and J by 3 bases, with 12 bases between the two germline ends.

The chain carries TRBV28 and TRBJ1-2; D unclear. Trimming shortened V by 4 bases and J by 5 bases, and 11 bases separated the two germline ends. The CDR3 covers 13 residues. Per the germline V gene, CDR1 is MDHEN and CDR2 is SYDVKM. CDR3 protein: CASSSSRWYGYTF. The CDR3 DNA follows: TGTGCCAGCAGTTCTTCCCGGTGGTATGGCTACACCTTC.

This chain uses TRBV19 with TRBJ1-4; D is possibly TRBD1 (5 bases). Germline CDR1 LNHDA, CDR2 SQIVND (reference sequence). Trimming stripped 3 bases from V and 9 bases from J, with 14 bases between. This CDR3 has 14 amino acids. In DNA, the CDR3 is TGTGCCAGTAGTATGGAGGGACTTCTGAAAAAACTGTTTTTT. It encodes CASSMEGLLKKLFF. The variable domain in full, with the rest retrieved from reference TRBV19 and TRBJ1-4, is DGGITQSPKYLFRKEGQNVTLSCEQNLNHDAMYWYRQDPGQGLRLIYYSQIVNDFQKGDIAEGYSVSREKKESFPLTVTSAQKNPTAFYLCASSMEGLLKKLFFGSGTQLSVL.

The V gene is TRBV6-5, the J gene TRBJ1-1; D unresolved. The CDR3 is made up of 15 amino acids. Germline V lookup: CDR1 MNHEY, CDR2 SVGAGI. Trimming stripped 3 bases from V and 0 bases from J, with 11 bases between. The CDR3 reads CASSYAGFMNTEAFF. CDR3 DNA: TGTGCCAGCAGTTATGCGGGCTTTATGAACACTGAAGCTTTCTTT.

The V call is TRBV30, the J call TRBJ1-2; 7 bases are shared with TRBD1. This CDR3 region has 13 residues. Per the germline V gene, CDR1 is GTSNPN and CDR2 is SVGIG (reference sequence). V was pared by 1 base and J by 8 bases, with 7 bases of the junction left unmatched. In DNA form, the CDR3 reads TGTGCCTGGAGTGCCCGACAGGGCGGGGGCTACACCTTC. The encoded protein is CAWSARQGGGYTF.

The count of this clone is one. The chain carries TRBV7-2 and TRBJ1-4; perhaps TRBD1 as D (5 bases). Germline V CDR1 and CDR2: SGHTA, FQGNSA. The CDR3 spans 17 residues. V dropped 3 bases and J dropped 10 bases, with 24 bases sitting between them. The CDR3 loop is CASSFGNPGQGGGKLFF. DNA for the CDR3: TGTGCCAGCAGCTTCGGCAATCCCGGCCAGGGAGGAGGAAAACTGTTTTTT.

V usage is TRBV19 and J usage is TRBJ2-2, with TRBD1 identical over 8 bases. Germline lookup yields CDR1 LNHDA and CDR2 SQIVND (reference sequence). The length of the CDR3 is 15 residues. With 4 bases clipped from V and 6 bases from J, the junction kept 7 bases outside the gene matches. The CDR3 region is CASSTGGRVAGELFF. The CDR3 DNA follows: TGTGCCAGTAGTACAGGGGGCCGGGTCGCCGGGGAGCTGTTTTTT.

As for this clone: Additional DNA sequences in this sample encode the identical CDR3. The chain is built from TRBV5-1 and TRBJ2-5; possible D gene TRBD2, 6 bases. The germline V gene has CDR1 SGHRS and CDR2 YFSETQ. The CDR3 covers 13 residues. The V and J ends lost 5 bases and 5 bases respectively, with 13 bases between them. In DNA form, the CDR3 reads TGCGCCAGCAGTCCGGGACTTGGGGAGACCCAGTACTTC. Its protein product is CASSPGLGETQYF.

CDR3 coding DNA: TGTGCCAGCAGTCCCGACCCCGCGGGGCAGTTCTTC. As protein: CASSPDPAGQFF. This chain connects TRBV12-3 or TRBV12-4 to TRBJ2-1; the D gene is possibly TRBD2 (5 bases). V dropped 5 bases and J dropped 12 bases, with 14 bases sitting between them. CDR3 length: 12 residues.

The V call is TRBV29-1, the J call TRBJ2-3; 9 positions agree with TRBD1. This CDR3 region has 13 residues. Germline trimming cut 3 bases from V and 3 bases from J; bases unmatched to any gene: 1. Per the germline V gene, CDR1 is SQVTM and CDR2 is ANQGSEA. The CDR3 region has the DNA TGCAGCGTTGAGGGACAGGGAACAGATACGCAGTATTTT. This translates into CSVEGQGTDTQYF.